The 9 T cell receptor beta chains reported below all come from one sample, sequenced in a study of control samples from healthy donors and cancer patients. The table came from immunoSEQ multiplex PCR; TCRdb's copy has only in-frame clones and leaves some out. The sample lists some 99,000 clones; 90% were seen once. The material sequenced was blood. The receptor set was obtained from a human donor in good health. The donor label of this sample is uncertain.

This chain joins TRBV30 and TRBJ2-2; 11 nucleotides match TRBD2. The CDR3 covers 16 residues. Trimming cost V 8 bases and J 0 bases; bases outside gene matches: 8. Germline-derived CDR1 and CDR2 are GTSNPN and SVGIG (reference sequence). CDR3 in amino acids: CAATSGGRSNTGELFF. CDR3 sequence (DNA): TGTGCCGCCACTAGCGGGGGCCGTTCGAACACCGGGGAGCTGTTTTTT. Looking up the rest from reference TRBV30 and TRBJ2-2 gives the full variable domain: SQTIHQWPATLVQPVGSPLSLECTVEGTSNPNLYWYRQAAGRGLQLLFYSVGIGQISSEVPQNLSASRPQDRQFILSSKKLLLSDSGFYLCAATSGGRSNTGELFFGEGSRLTVL.

This chain connects TRBV3-1 (or the pseudogene TRBV3-2) to TRBJ1-1; 8 bases are a match to TRBD1. Trimming removed 1 base from V and 4 bases from J; junction bases left unmatched: 5. The CDR3 contains 15 residues. Germline-derived CDR1 and CDR2 are LGHDT and YNNKEL (reference sequence). CDR3: CASSQGSGQGTEAFF. In nucleotides, the CDR3 is TGTGCCAGCAGCCAAGGTTCAGGACAGGGCACTGAAGCTTTCTTT.

J is TRBJ2-7 and V is TRBV2, with a possible D match to TRBD1 (6 bases). The V gene's germline CDR1 is SNHLY and CDR2 FYNNEI. The CDR3 runs 14 residues. Trimming left V 2 bases short and J 3 bases short, with 11 bases between. The CDR3 protein is CASSEPRGLYEQYF. The CDR3 DNA sequence: TGTGCCAGCAGTGAACCCAGGGGTCTCTACGAGCAGTACTTC.

A single count supports this clone. The CDR3 DNA is TGTGCCAGCAGTCAAACCGGGGATACGCAGTATTTT. Protein product: CASSQTGDTQYF. The V call is TRBV12-3 or TRBV12-4, the J call TRBJ2-3; D is undetermined. The CDR3 sequence is 12 residues long. Between the trimmed V and J ends, which lost 5 bases and 6 bases, there was a span of 9 bases.

The J gene is TRBJ1-1, the V gene TRBV2, with D hard to call. The ends were cut back, 4 bases at V and 7 bases at J, with 13 bases in the middle. The CDR3 totals 13 residues. Germline V gene data show CDR1 as SNHLY and CDR2 as FYNNEI. The DNA for the CDR3 is TGTGCCAGCAGTGCGGGTATGGACCTTGAAGCTTTCTTT. This translates into CASSAGMDLEAFF.

Here the CDR3 reads CASSSGETDTQYF. As DNA, the CDR3 is TGTGCAAGCTCTTCGGGGGAGACAGATACGCAGTATTTT. The chain couples TRBV5-4 to TRBJ2-3; perhaps TRBD2 as D (6 bases). The CDR3 covers 13 residues. Germline V CDR1 and CDR2: SGHNT, YYREEE (reference sequence).

This chain connects TRBV10-3 to TRBJ1-2; D is ambiguous. The CDR3 extends over 13 amino acids. V lost 4 bases and J lost 2, with 8 bases in between. Germline V lookup: CDR1 ENHRY, CDR2 SYGVKD. The CDR3: CAISGVLNYGYTF. CDR3 coding DNA: TGTGCCATCAGTGGCGTTCTAAACTATGGCTACACCTTC.

The V gene is TRBV24-1, the J gene TRBJ1-2; D unresolved. The CDR3 is 13 residues long. Trimming stripped 7 bases from V and 3 bases from J, with 11 bases between. Germline assignment: CDR1 KGHDR and CDR2 SFDVKD. This CDR3 reads CATSREGYYGYTF. The CDR3, as DNA: TGTGCCACCAGCCGGGAGGGATACTATGGCTACACCTTC.

The chain combines TRBV5-1 with TRBJ1-6, with TRBD1 matching 10 bases. The length of the CDR3 is 15 residues. Germline CDR1 is SGHRS and CDR2 is YFSETQ. V trimming: 4 bases; J trimming: 9 bases; junction bases outside the gene matches: 7. CDR3 DNA: TGCGCCAGCAGCGACCTGCGGGACAGGGGTTCACCCCTCCACTTT. Translating gives CASSDLRDRGSPLHF.